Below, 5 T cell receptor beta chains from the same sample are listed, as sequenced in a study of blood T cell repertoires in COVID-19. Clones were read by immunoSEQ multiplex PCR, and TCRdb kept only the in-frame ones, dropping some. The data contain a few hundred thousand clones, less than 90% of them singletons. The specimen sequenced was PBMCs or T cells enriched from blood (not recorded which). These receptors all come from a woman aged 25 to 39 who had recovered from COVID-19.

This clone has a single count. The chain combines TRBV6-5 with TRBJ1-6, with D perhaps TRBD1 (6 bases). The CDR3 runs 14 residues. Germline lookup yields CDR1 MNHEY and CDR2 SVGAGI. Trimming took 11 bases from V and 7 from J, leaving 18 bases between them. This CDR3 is CAGKGGVQNSPLHF. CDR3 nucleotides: TGTGCCGGCAAAGGGGGGGTTCAAAATTCACCCCTCCACTTT.

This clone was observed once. The CDR3 nucleotides read TGTGCCAGCAGCCCAACCGGGACATCCAGCGAGCAGTACTTC. Protein sequence: CASSPTGTSSEQYF. The chain couples TRBV3-1 (or the pseudogene TRBV3-2) to TRBJ2-7; D is possibly TRBD1 (6 bases). Germline CDR1 and CDR2: LGHDT and YNNKEL (reference sequence). V was cut by 4 bases and J by 6 bases, with 16 bases left in between. The CDR3 length is 14 residues.

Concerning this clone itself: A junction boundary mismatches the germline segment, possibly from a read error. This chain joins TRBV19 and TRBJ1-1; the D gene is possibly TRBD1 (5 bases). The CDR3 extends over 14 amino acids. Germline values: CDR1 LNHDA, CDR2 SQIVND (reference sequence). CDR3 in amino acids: CASRIDRRSTEAFF. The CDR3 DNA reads TGTGCCAGTAGGATAGACAGAAGGAGTACTGAAGCTTTCTTT.

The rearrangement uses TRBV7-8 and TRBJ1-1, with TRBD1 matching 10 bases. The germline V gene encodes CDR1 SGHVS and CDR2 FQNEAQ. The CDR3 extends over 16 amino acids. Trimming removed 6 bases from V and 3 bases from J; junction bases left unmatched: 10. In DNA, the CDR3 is TGTGCCAGCAGTCACCAGTTTGGACAGGGGGACACTGAAGCTTTCTTT. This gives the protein CASSHQFGQGDTEAFF.

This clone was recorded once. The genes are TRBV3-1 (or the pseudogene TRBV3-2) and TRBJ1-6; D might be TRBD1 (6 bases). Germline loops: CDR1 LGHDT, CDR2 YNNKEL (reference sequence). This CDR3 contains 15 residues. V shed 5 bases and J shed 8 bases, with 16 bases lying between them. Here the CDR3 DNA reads TGTGCCAGCAGCTACCAGGGGCGACGGGATTCACCCCTCCACTTT. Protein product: CASSYQGRRDSPLHF.